One T cell receptor (beta chain) is described in this entry. Antigen: not known. The data were obtained in a study of CXCR3-negative and CXCR3-positive naive CD8 T cells. Points from the study as a whole: Sequencing showed both naive subsets with comparably high diversity, and memory CD8+ cells much lower. Comparison of naive cells showed more hydrophobic TRB CDR3s in CXCR3-positive than in CXCR3-negative naive cells.

The CDR3 sequence is 17 residues long. Per germline, CDR1 MNHEY and CDR2 SVGEGT. Researchers prepared the TRB cDNA libraries using 5' RACE with UMI labels. TCRdb re-called the 5' RACE reads; every CDR3 protein appears as one record, without DNA. The sample has 120,000 or so distinct CDR3 sequences; the top ten hold roughly 0.62%. Sequencing was carried out using naive CXCR3+ CD8+ T cells from blood. Documented subset: CD45RO-CCR7+CD27+CD95- naive CD8+ T cells expressing CXCR3 (TNR3+). This clonotype was obtained from a human donor in good health. Some clones in this sample may be carry-over from other donors' samples. The rearrangement uses TRBV6-2 or TRBV6-3 and TRBJ1-2. The CDR3: CASSYEEDLWSNYGYTF.